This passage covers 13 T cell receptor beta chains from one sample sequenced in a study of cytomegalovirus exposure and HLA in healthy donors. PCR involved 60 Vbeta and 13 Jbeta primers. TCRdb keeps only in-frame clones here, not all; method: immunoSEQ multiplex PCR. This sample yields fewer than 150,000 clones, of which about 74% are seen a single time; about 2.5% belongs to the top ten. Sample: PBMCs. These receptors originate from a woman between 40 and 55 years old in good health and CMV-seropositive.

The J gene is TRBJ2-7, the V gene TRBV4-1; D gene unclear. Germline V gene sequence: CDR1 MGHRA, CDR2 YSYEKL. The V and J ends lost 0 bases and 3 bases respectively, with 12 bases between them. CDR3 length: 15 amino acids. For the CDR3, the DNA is TGCGCCAGCAGCCAAGATACGGGTCGGATCTACGAGCAGTACTTC. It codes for CASSQDTGRIYEQYF.

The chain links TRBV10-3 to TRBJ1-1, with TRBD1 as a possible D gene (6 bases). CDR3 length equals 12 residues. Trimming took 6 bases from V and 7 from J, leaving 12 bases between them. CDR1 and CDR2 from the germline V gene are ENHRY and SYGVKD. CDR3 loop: CAIRRTENEAFF. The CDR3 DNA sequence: TGTGCCATCAGGAGGACAGAAAATGAAGCTTTCTTT.

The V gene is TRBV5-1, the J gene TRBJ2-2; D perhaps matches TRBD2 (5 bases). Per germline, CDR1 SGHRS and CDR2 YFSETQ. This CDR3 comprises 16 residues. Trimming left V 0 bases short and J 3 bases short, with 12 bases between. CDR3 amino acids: CASSLVSGEHTGELFF. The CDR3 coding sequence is TGCGCCAGCAGCTTGGTCAGCGGAGAACACACCGGGGAGCTGTTTTTT.

CDR3 residues: CASSSGPYTGELFF. CDR3 in DNA: TGTGCCAGCTCTAGCGGGCCCTACACCGGGGAGCTGTTTTTT. The chain employs TRBV9 and TRBJ2-2; 8 bases match TRBD2. The J segment lost 3 bases and the V segment lost 7 bases, leaving 5 bases of the junction unmatched. CDR3 length: 14 amino acids. Germline CDR1 reads SGDLS; CDR2 reads YYNGEE.

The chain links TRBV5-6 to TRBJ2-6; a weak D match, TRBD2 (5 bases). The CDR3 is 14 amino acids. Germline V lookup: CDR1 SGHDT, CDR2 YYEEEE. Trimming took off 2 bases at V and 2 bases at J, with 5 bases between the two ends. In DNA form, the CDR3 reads TGTGCCAGCAGCTTCGGGACTGGGGCCAACGTCCTGACTTTC. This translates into CASSFGTGANVLTF.

The CDR3 DNA reads as TGTGCCAGCAGCCGAGATTCACCCCTCCACTTT. It codes for CASSRDSPLHF. The rearrangement links TRBV11-2 to TRBJ1-6; D not resolved. The CDR3 length is 11 residues. Germline V gene sequence: CDR1 SGHAT, CDR2 FQNNGV. The V and J ends lost 5 bases and 8 bases respectively, with 4 bases between them.

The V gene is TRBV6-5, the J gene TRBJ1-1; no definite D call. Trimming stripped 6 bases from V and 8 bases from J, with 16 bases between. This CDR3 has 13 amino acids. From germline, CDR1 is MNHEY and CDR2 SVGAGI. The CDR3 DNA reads TGTGCCAGCAGAAGTCCCCCCGGCAGGGAAGCTTTCTTT. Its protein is CASRSPPGREAFF.

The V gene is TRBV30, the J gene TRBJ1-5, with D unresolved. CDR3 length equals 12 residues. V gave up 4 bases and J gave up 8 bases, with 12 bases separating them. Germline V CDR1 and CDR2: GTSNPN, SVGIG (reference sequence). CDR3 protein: CAWNLKEEPQHF. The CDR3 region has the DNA TGTGCCTGGAACCTAAAGGAGGAGCCCCAGCATTTT. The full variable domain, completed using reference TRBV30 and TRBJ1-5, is SQTIHQWPATLVQPVGSPLSLECTVEGTSNPNLYWYRQAAGRGLQLLFYSVGIGQISSEVPQNLSASRPQDRQFILSSKKLLLSDSGFYLCAWNLKEEPQHFGDGTRLSIL.

CDR3 region: CASTPGQGDHSGNTIYF. In nucleotides, the CDR3 is TGTGCCAGCACCCCTGGACAGGGCGACCACTCTGGAAACACCATATATTTT. This chain joins TRBV9 and TRBJ1-3, with 8 bases matching TRBD1. The CDR3 length is 17 residues. Germline CDR1 SGDLS, CDR2 YYNGEE. The trim removed 6 bases at V and 0 bases at J, leaving 11 bases unmatched. Full variable domain (remainder filled in from reference TRBV9 and TRBJ1-3): DSGVTQTPKHLITATGQRVTLRCSPRSGDLSVYWYQQSLDQGLQFLIQYYNGEERAKGNILERFSAQQFPDLHSELNLSSLELGDSALYFCASTPGQGDHSGNTIYFGEGSWLTVV.

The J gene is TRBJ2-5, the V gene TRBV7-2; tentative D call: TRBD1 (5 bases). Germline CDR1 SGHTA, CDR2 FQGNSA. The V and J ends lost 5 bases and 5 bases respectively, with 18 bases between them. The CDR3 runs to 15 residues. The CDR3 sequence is CASSPGQTPGETQYF. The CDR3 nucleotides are TGTGCCAGCAGCCCCGGACAAACCCCTGGGGAGACCCAGTACTTC.

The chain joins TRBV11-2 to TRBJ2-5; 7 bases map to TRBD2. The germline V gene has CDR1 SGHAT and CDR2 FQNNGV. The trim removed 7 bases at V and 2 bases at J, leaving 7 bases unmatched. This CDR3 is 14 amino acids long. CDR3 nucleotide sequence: TGTGCCAGCATCCGGGGGGATGGGCAAGAGACCCAGTACTTC. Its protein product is CASIRGDGQETQYF.

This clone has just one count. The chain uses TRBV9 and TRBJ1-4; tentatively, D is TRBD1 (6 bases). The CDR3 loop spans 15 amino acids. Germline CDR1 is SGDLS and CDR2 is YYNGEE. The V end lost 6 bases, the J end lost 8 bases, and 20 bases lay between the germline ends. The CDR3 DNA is TGTGCCAGCACCACCTCACAGGGTTTGGACGAAAAACTGTTTTTT. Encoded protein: CASTTSQGLDEKLFF.

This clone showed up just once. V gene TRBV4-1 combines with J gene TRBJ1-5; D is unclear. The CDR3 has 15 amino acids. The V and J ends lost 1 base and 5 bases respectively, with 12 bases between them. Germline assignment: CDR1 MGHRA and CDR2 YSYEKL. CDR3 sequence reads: CASSQAGNDYQPQHF. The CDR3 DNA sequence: TGCGCCAGCAGCCAAGCCGGGAATGATTATCAGCCCCAGCATTTT.